The entry that follows covers one T cell receptor (beta chain) sequence. Its specificity is not known. The source of the sample is a study of T cell responses to AZD1222 COVID-19 vaccine. Study results and caveats: Across spike, vaccine-associated CD4 TCRs were found, dominant at 160-218 and 743-854. Breadth and depth of Spike-specific TCRs rose after two AZD1222 doses. Donors skewed white British and female; clonal diversity was possibly underestimated.

The CDR3 extends over 15 amino acids. V was shortened by 4 bases and J by 4 bases, with 16 bases between the two germline ends. CDR1 is MDHEN, CDR2 SYDVKM, per germline. The data were produced by immunoSEQ multiplex PCR, yet TCRdb's version contains in-frame clones alone and is incomplete. Of around 130,000 clones in the sample, 88% are singletons; the top ten hold 7.6%. The sample in question was peripheral blood, obtained on day 0 of AZD1222 vaccination. The TCR originated in an adult in good health. The chain uses TRBV28 and TRBJ1-1, with no clear D. CDR3 in DNA: TGTGCCAGCAGTTCGGCGGGGAGCGAGGGCACTGAAGCTTTCTTT. This gives the protein CASSSAGSEGTEAFF.